One and the same sample provided the 20 T cell receptor beta chains below, sequenced in a study of regulatory T cells in long-lasting Graves disease. For TCR beta, libraries came from iRepertoire HTBI primers and Arm-PCR of CDR3 regions. TCRdb re-analysed the multiplex PCR reads in MiXCR, keeping a single row per CDR3 protein. The sample includes 550,000 to 700,000 distinct CDR3 sequences, more than 15% of them seen just once. Sample time point: newly diagnosed GD, antithyroid drugs for less than 3 months. Following extraction of RNA from PBMCs, that RNA was used to make the TCR library. Separately, the same data were catalogued under a study of T cells in Graves' hyperthyroidism and ophthalmopathy.

The specimen was peripheral blood mononuclear cells (PBMCs), collected at new diagnosis, from a patient treated with antithyroid drugs. These receptors were taken from a young man with Graves disease.

This clonotype has a handful of counts. The V call is TRBV27, the J call TRBJ2-7; the match to TRBD2 covers 13 bases. After removal of 6 bases from V and 4 bases from J, the junction contained 3 bases not matched to a gene. This CDR3 is 14 amino acids long. Germline V gene lookup returns CDR1 MNHEY and CDR2 SMNVEV (reference sequence). This chain's CDR3 is CASRTSGRGYEQYF. DNA for the CDR3: TGTGCCAGCAGAACTAGCGGGAGGGGATACGAGCAGTACTTC.

This clonotype was recorded a few times. The chain uses TRBV4-2 and TRBJ1-2, with TRBD1 matching 9 bases. The germline V gene has CDR1 LGHNA and CDR2 YNFKEQ. The CDR3 runs 13 residues. Unmatched junction bases numbered 6, after V lost 3 bases and J lost 10 bases. The CDR3 DNA sequence: TGTGCCAGCAGCCAGGTGGACAGGGGCGACTACACCTTC. This sequence encodes CASSQVDRGDYTF.

This clonotype has only a few counts. The gene calls are TRBV5-1 and TRBJ2-1; no firm D call. V was pared by 0 bases and J by 8 bases, with 9 bases between. The CDR3 contains 13 residues. In germline, CDR1 is SGHRS, CDR2 YFSETQ. The CDR3 here is CASSLGRADEQFF. Written as DNA, the CDR3 is TGCGCCAGCAGCTTGGGTAGGGCCGATGAGCAGTTCTTC. The full variable domain, with the rest looked up from reference TRBV5-1 and TRBJ2-1, is KAGVTQTPRYLIKTRGQQVTLSCSPISGHRSVSWYQQTPGQGLQFLFEYFSETQRNKGNFPGRFSGRQFSNSRSEMNVSTLELGDSALYLCASSLGRADEQFFGPGTRLTVL.

Only a few counts were recorded for this clonotype. The chain employs TRBV5-1 and TRBJ2-7; TRBD1 aligns across 7 bases. With V trimmed by 2 bases and J by 7 bases, 9 bases remained unmatched. The V gene's germline CDR1 is SGHRS and CDR2 YFSETQ. The CDR3 spans 14 residues. CDR3 DNA sequence: TGCGCCAGCAGCTTTTGGGACAGTAATCGAGAGCAGTACTTC. Protein: CASSFWDSNREQYF. Full variable domain (missing parts from reference TRBV5-1 and TRBJ2-7): KAGVTQTPRYLIKTRGQQVTLSCSPISGHRSVSWYQQTPGQGLQFLFEYFSETQRNKGNFPGRFSGRQFSNSRSEMNVSTLELGDSALYLCASSFWDSNREQYFGPGTRLTVT.

In this sample, this clonotype turned up many times. V usage is TRBV2 and J usage is TRBJ2-2, with 9 bases identical to TRBD2. This CDR3 contains 15 residues. Germline lookup yields CDR1 SNHLY and CDR2 FYNNEI. V shed 3 bases and J 1 base; nucleotides not matched to a gene: 0. The CDR3 region has the DNA TGTGCCAGCAGTGAGACTAGCGGGAACACCGGGGAGCTGTTTTTT. Translating it yields CASSETSGNTGELFF.

This clonotype was seen repeatedly, ten times or more. The V and J genes are TRBV11-2 and TRBJ1-1, with 7 bases aligning to TRBD1. CDR1 SGHAT and CDR2 FQNNGV come from the germline V gene. This CDR3 has 12 residues. Unmatched junction bases numbered 10, after V lost 8 bases and J lost 10 bases. CDR3 DNA: TGTGCCAGCCAGACAGGGCCCGAAAGAGCTTTCTTT. Translation gives CASQTGPERAFF.

The chain combines TRBV7-9 with TRBJ2-7, with D hard to call. The V end lost 5 bases, the J end lost 5 bases, and 16 bases lay between the germline ends. The CDR3 sequence is 14 residues long. Germline assignment: CDR1 SEHNR and CDR2 FQNEAQ (reference sequence). In DNA, the CDR3 is TGTGCCAGCAGCCCCGTAGGGTTGGGTAACGAGCAGTACTTC. As protein: CASSPVGLGNEQYF. The variable domain in full, completed from reference TRBV7-9 and TRBJ2-7, reads DTGVSQNPRHKITKRGQNVTFRCDPISEHNRLYWYRQTLGQGPEFLTYFQNEAQLEKSRLLSDRFSAERPKGSFSTLEIQRTEQGDSAMYLCASSPVGLGNEQYFGPGTRLTVT.

The chain employs TRBV18 and TRBJ2-1; no reliable D call. V was pared by 8 bases and J by 0 bases, with 8 bases between. Germline CDR1 and CDR2: KGHSH and LQKENI. The CDR3 is 13 residues long. The CDR3 spells CASVVNSYNEQFF. The CDR3 DNA is TGTGCCAGCGTTGTTAACTCCTACAATGAGCAGTTCTTC.

This clonotype was picked up many times. In nucleotides, the CDR3 is TGCGCCAGCAGCTTGGTAGGGCGGGAGGCAATAGATACGCAGTATTTT. As protein: CASSLVGREAIDTQYF. This chain joins TRBV5-1 and TRBJ2-3; TRBD2 matches 8 bases. Germline V lookup: CDR1 SGHRS, CDR2 YFSETQ. The CDR3 is 16 residues long. V shed 0 bases, J shed 5 bases, and the junction held 8 bases outside the gene matches.

This clonotype showed up many times. The chain recombines TRBV28 with TRBJ2-7; 7 nucleotides line up with TRBD2. The CDR3 extends over 13 amino acids. Per germline, CDR1 MDHEN and CDR2 SYDVKM. The ends lost 5 bases at V and 5 bases at J; junction bases unmatched: 6. In DNA, the CDR3 is TGTGCCAGCAGTGCCGGACTAGTCCACGAGCAGTACTTC. Protein product: CASSAGLVHEQYF.

A remark on this clonotype: This may arise from a read error, as a much more abundant clone is one base away. This sequence joins TRBV3-1 and TRBJ2-5, with D perhaps being TRBD1 or TRBD2 (5 bases each). The CDR3 spans 13 residues. Germline loops: CDR1 LGHDT, CDR2 YNNKEL (reference sequence). The CDR3 coding sequence is TGTACCAGCAGCCACGGGACCGGAGAGACCCAGTACTTC. Encoded protein: CTSSHGTGETQYF.

This clonotype showed up just a few times. V is TRBV10-3 and J is TRBJ1-1; unclear D gene. The V end was cut by 4 bases, the J end by 4 bases, with 13 bases between. The CDR3 runs 14 residues. Per germline, CDR1 ENHRY and CDR2 SYGVKD. CDR3 DNA: TGTGCCATCAGTGCGGCCATTCGGGGCACTGAAGCTTTCTTT. Translated, it gives CAISAAIRGTEAFF.

This clonotype was counted many times. The genes are TRBV3-1 and TRBJ1-5, with 10 bases identical to TRBD1. V lost 4 bases, J lost 6 bases, and 15 bases stayed unmatched. In germline, CDR1 is LGHDT, CDR2 YNNKEL (reference sequence). CDR3 length: 18 amino acids. CDR3 loop: CASSPGLGQGSSGQPQHF. In nucleotides, the CDR3 is TGTGCCAGCAGCCCTGGCCTGGGACAGGGGAGCAGCGGTCAGCCCCAGCATTTT.

This chain uses TRBV19 with TRBJ2-1; 8 bases line up with TRBD2. The CDR3 sequence is 13 residues long. Germline V gene sequence: CDR1 LNHDA, CDR2 SQIVND (reference sequence). Trimming took 4 bases from V and 9 from J; bases not matched to a gene: 5. CDR3 nucleotide sequence: TGTGCCAGTAGTACGACTAGCGTGGGTGAGCAGTTCTTC. It is translated as CASSTTSVGEQFF.

This clonotype has ten or more counts. The rearrangement links TRBV5-1 to TRBJ2-1, with D hard to call. V shed 4 bases and J shed 5 bases, with 10 bases lying between them. Germline V CDR1 and CDR2: SGHRS, YFSETQ. The CDR3 has 13 residues. CDR3 sequence reads: CASSPGPNNEQFF. In DNA, the CDR3 is TGCGCCAGCAGCCCTGGGCCTAACAATGAGCAGTTCTTC.

At least ten counts were recorded for this clonotype. The V and J genes are TRBV28 and TRBJ2-1; 9 bases align to TRBD2. In germline, CDR1 is MDHEN, CDR2 SYDVKM. Trimming took 6 bases from V and 4 from J; bases not matched to a gene: 13. There are 17 residues in the CDR3. The CDR3 region is CASRTSGSTRSYNEQFF. The CDR3 DNA reads TGTGCCAGCAGAACTAGCGGGTCTACGAGGTCTTACAATGAGCAGTTCTTC.

This clonotype was seen ten or more times. The chain links TRBV12-3 or TRBV12-4 to TRBJ1-1; D is uncertain. V lost 7 bases, J lost 0 bases, and 15 bases lay in between. The CDR3 sequence is 15 residues long. CDR3 in amino acids: CASTLGGSLNTEAFF. The CDR3 DNA reads as TGTGCCAGCACCTTAGGAGGCAGCCTGAACACTGAAGCTTTCTTT.

This clonotype was counted a few times. The J gene is TRBJ1-5, the V gene TRBV28; D not resolved. CDR1 is MDHEN, CDR2 SYDVKM, per germline. The CDR3 is 14 residues long. Trimming stripped 3 bases from V and 9 bases from J, with 15 bases between. Written as DNA, the CDR3 is TGTGCCAGCAGTTTGGACGGCTTGACTCTGCCCCAGCATTTT. This codes for CASSLDGLTLPQHF.

In its sample, this clonotype was seen a few times. J is TRBJ2-7 and V is TRBV9; the D gene is possibly TRBD2 (6 bases). Germline V gene sequence: CDR1 SGDLS, CDR2 YYNGEE. This CDR3 has 15 residues. Deletions cut 0 bases from V and 1 base from J, with 11 bases between. CDR3 in DNA: TGTGCCAGCAGCGTAGGGAGGGAAGGGTCCTACGAGCAGTACTTC. Its translation is CASSVGREGSYEQYF.

This clonotype has at least ten counts. The chain couples TRBV6-2 or TRBV6-3 to TRBJ2-7, with D perhaps being TRBD1 or TRBD2 (5 bases each). The CDR3 has 13 residues. CDR1 is MNHEY and CDR2 is SVGEGT in the germline V gene. Trimming took 10 bases from V and 2 from J, leaving 15 bases between them. DNA of the CDR3: TGTGCCACCCGGGGCCGTAGTCCCTACGAGCAGTACTTC. Translating it yields CATRGRSPYEQYF.